One sample yielded the 29 T cell receptor beta chains listed below, sequenced in a study of T-cell reconstitution after alpha-beta-depleted transplantation in children. TCRbeta library preparation incorporated unique molecular identifiers. TCRdb re-called the PCR reads through MiXCR, storing one row per CDR3 protein. The table shows around 200,000 distinct CDR3 sequences, with roughly 6.8% occurring only once. This specimen was PBMCs from the stem cell graft donor, taken from the stem cell graft. The origin of the receptors is a human donor who donated a stem cell graft to a child with Wiskott-Aldrich syndrome.

The chain links TRBV7-2 to TRBJ2-2; TRBD2 matches 7 bases. The trim removed 0 bases at V and 2 bases at J, leaving 6 bases unmatched. Per the germline V gene, CDR1 is SGHTA and CDR2 is FQGNSA. The CDR3 sequence is 17 residues long. For the CDR3, the DNA is TGTGCCAGCAGCTTAGCGGCCGGGACTACTAACACCGGGGAGCTGTTTTTT. Translated, it gives CASSLAAGTTNTGELFF.

This clonotype was seen many times. This chain joins TRBV20-1 and TRBJ2-5; no reliable D call. The length of the CDR3 is 15 residues. The V gene lost 6 bases and the J gene lost 0 bases, with 17 bases spanning the gap. Germline V gene sequence: CDR1 DFQATT, CDR2 SNEGSKA (reference sequence). In nucleotides, the CDR3 is TGCAGTGCCAACCTCTTAGGGATAAACCAAGAGACCCAGTACTTC. It specifies CSANLLGINQETQYF.

This clonotype was detected ten times or more. V gene TRBV12-3 or TRBV12-4 combines with J gene TRBJ2-7; 8 nucleotides align to TRBD2. The CDR3 covers 17 residues. The V segment lost 2 bases and the J segment 0 bases; nucleotides outside the gene matches: 9. The CDR3 nucleotides are TGTGCCAGCAGTTTATACGGCGGGGGGACCGTCTCCTACGAGCAGTACTTC. It is translated as CASSLYGGGTVSYEQYF.

Many counts were recorded for this clonotype. The rearrangement links TRBV18 to TRBJ2-2, with 7 positions matching TRBD2. Trimming took 6 bases from V and 2 from J; bases not matched to a gene: 0. The CDR3 has 13 amino acids. CDR1 and CDR2 from the germline V gene are KGHSH and LQKENI. The CDR3 region is CASSGLNTGELFF. The CDR3, as DNA: TGTGCCAGCTCGGGACTAAACACCGGGGAGCTGTTTTTT.

This clonotype was seen ten or more times. The junction and the germline gene differ at one end; a read error may be behind it. The genes are TRBV3-1 and TRBJ2-3, with 10 nucleotides matching TRBD2. This CDR3 is built from 13 residues. The germline CDR1 and CDR2 sequences are LGHDT and YNNKEL (reference sequence). This CDR3 reads CASSGRGTDTQYF. The CDR3 region has the DNA TGCGCCAGCAGCGGGAGGGGCACAGATACGCAGTATTTT.

This clonotype appeared many times. The chain employs TRBV12-3 or TRBV12-4 and TRBJ1-2; D is perhaps TRBD1 (5 bases). V lost 4 bases and J 2 bases, leaving 11 bases between the germline ends. The CDR3 sequence is 14 residues long. CDR3 amino acids: CASSYSGTNYGYTF. The CDR3 nucleotides are TGTGCCAGCAGTTATTCCGGGACGAACTATGGCTACACCTTC.

This clonotype was recorded at least ten times. The rearrangement uses TRBV12-3 or TRBV12-4 and TRBJ1-2; no clear D gene. CDR3 length: 13 residues. V was shortened by 3 bases and J by 4 bases, with 9 bases between the two germline ends. The CDR3 coding sequence is TGTGCCAGCAGTTTCGGCAGCTTCTATGGCTACACCTTC. Its protein is CASSFGSFYGYTF.

This clonotype was recorded at least ten times. The chain uses TRBV5-1 and TRBJ1-1; D may be TRBD1 (6 bases). The germline V gene encodes CDR1 SGHRS and CDR2 YFSETQ. This CDR3 has 14 residues. V lost 5 bases to trimming and J lost 6 bases, with 17 bases between them. CDR3 DNA sequence: TGCGCCAGCAGGGCAGGTCCGACAGGCCCTGAAGCTTTCTTT. This sequence encodes CASRAGPTGPEAFF. Together with reference TRBV5-1 and TRBJ1-1, the CDR3 gives the full variable domain: KAGVTQTPRYLIKTRGQQVTLSCSPISGHRSVSWYQQTPGQGLQFLFEYFSETQRNKGNFPGRFSGRQFSNSRSEMNVSTLELGDSALYLCASRAGPTGPEAFFGQGTRLTVV.

This sequence joins TRBV5-6 and TRBJ2-1, with D perhaps given as TRBD1 or TRBD2 (6 bases each). CDR1 and CDR2 from the germline V gene are SGHDT and YYEEEE. The CDR3 runs 16 residues. The V gene lost 4 bases and the J gene lost 7 bases, with 21 bases spanning the gap. The CDR3 is CASSTRGPGGGNEQFF. The CDR3 nucleotides are TGTGCCAGCAGCACTAGGGGCCCCGGAGGGGGGAATGAGCAGTTCTTC.

V is TRBV18 and J is TRBJ2-7, with D possibly TRBD1 on 6 matching bases. Trimming removed 3 bases at V and 2 bases at J, with 20 bases between. The germline gives CDR1 KGHSH, CDR2 LQKENI. The CDR3 runs 17 residues. The CDR3 coding sequence is TGTGCCAGCTCACCGAGAAGTCAACAGGGTCGAACCTACGAGCAGTACTTC. Protein sequence: CASSPRSQQGRTYEQYF.

The sample holds many counts of this clonotype. The rearrangement joins TRBV12-3 or TRBV12-4 to TRBJ1-2; D is ambiguous. The V and J ends lost 4 bases and 0 bases respectively, with 9 bases between them. The CDR3 extends over 14 amino acids. The CDR3 nucleotides read TGTGCCAGCAGTTCTGGCGGAGCTAACTATGGCTACACCTTC. The encoded protein is CASSSGGANYGYTF.

The sample holds many counts of this clonotype. This sequence joins TRBV10-3 and TRBJ2-7; 10 bases map to TRBD2. Germline trimming cut 4 bases from V and 3 bases from J; bases unmatched to any gene: 6. CDR3 length: 15 amino acids. Germline V gives CDR1 ENHRY, CDR2 SYGVKD. The CDR3 DNA follows: TGTGCCATCAGTGCACTAGCGGGGAAAGACTACGAGCAGTACTTC. It encodes CAISALAGKDYEQYF.

This clonotype has at least ten counts. This chain connects TRBV5-1 to TRBJ2-7; D not certain. V lost 2 bases, J lost 3 bases, and 12 bases lay in between. This CDR3 contains 14 residues. The germline gives CDR1 SGHRS, CDR2 YFSETQ. CDR3 in amino acids: CASSFGPNNYEQYF. CDR3 in DNA: TGCGCCAGCAGCTTCGGGCCTAATAACTACGAGCAGTACTTC.

This clonotype was seen many times. The chain is built from TRBV5-6 and TRBJ2-3; the D gene is possibly TRBD2 (5 bases). Germline V gene sequence: CDR1 SGHDT, CDR2 YYEEEE. The CDR3 sequence is 13 residues long. Trimming left V 0 bases short and J 8 bases short, with 10 bases between. CDR3 sequence (DNA): TGTGCCAGCAGCTTGGGCCCCCGGGGTACGCAGTATTTT. It yields the protein CASSLGPRGTQYF.

This clonotype was detected many times. The chain links TRBV5-1 to TRBJ1-3; 8 bases match TRBD1. Germline assignment: CDR1 SGHRS and CDR2 YFSETQ. CDR3 length: 15 amino acids. The V and J ends lost 4 bases and 4 bases, in that order; junction bases with no gene match: 7. CDR3 bases: TGCGCCAGCAGCCTGGTACAGGGGGTCGGAAACACCATATATTTT. It specifies CASSLVQGVGNTIYF.

This clonotype was detected ten times or more. The chain employs TRBV11-3 and TRBJ2-3; TRBD1 might be the D (5 bases). Trimming took 5 bases from V and 0 from J, leaving 9 bases between them. Per the germline V gene, CDR1 is SGHNT and CDR2 is YENEEA. The CDR3 length is 14 residues. The CDR3 nucleotides are TGTGCCAGCAGCCGGACACGGAGCACAGATACGCAGTATTTT. It specifies CASSRTRSTDTQYF.

This clonotype was detected many times. J is TRBJ2-5 and V is TRBV20-1; TRBD2 matches at 7 bases. Losses at the gene ends were 5 bases for V and 3 bases for J; bases not matched to a gene: 9. There are 14 residues in the CDR3. Germline CDR1 DFQATT, CDR2 SNEGSKA (reference sequence). CDR3 sequence reads: CSAFPGGRKETQYF. In nucleotides, the CDR3 is TGCAGTGCTTTTCCCGGGGGGAGGAAAGAGACCCAGTACTTC.

Ten or more counts support this clonotype. The chain is built from TRBV12-3 or TRBV12-4 and TRBJ2-4; TRBD2 might be the D (7 bases). Trimming removed 7 bases from V and 6 bases from J, with 19 bases in between. The CDR3 sequence is 15 residues long. CDR3 region: CASTLGGGGRNIQYF. The CDR3 nucleotides are TGTGCCAGCACCCTAGGGGGGGGGGGTAGAAACATTCAGTACTTC.

Many counts were recorded for this clonotype. This rearrangement joins TRBV20-1 to TRBJ1-6; no firm D call. Trimming took 2 bases from V and 3 from J, leaving 8 bases between them. The CDR3 totals 14 residues. CDR1 and CDR2 from the germline V gene are DFQATT and SNEGSKA (reference sequence). The CDR3 DNA reads TGCAGTGCTAGATCGCCGGGCTATAATTCACCCCTCCACTTT. Encoded protein: CSARSPGYNSPLHF.

The chain employs TRBV10-3 and TRBJ1-6; D unresolved. Germline CDR1 is ENHRY and CDR2 is SYGVKD. V lost 3 bases and J lost 5, with 2 bases in between. CDR3 length: 12 residues. Here the CDR3 DNA reads TGTGCCATCAGTGACAATAATTCACCCCTCCACTTT. Translating it yields CAISDNNSPLHF.

This clonotype was seen at least ten times. The V call is TRBV6-6, the J call TRBJ2-5, with unresolved D. V dropped 4 bases and J dropped 8 bases, with 11 bases sitting between them. Looked up from germline, CDR1 is MNHNY and CDR2 is SVGAGI (reference sequence). This CDR3 is 12 amino acids long. CDR3 residues: CASSSDGDTQYF. The CDR3 DNA reads as TGTGCCAGCAGTTCCGATGGGGATACCCAGTACTTC.

This clonotype was counted ten times or more. The chain recombines TRBV20-1 with TRBJ2-1; 8 nucleotides agree with TRBD1. V trimming: 0 bases; J trimming: 8 bases; junction bases outside the gene matches: 6. The germline CDR1 and CDR2 sequences are DFQATT and SNEGSKA (reference sequence). The CDR3 has 14 amino acids. The CDR3 DNA follows: TGCAGTGCTAGAGATGTGGACAGGGTCTATGAGCAGTTCTTC. It is translated as CSARDVDRVYEQFF.

This clonotype has more than one count but fewer than ten. The chain uses TRBV7-2 and TRBJ1-2; the match to TRBD1 covers 7 bases. Germline trimming cut 2 bases from V and 6 bases from J; bases unmatched to any gene: 3. This CDR3 region has 13 residues. The germline V gene encodes CDR1 SGHTA and CDR2 FQGNSA. The CDR3 sequence is CASSLWGTDGYTF. The CDR3 region has the DNA TGTGCCAGCAGCTTATGGGGGACAGATGGCTACACCTTC.

Comments on this clonotype: One end of the junction varies from germline; a read error may be responsible. The chain links TRBV4-2 to TRBJ1-2; unclear D gene. From germline, CDR1 is LGHNA and CDR2 YNFKEQ. The length of the CDR3 is 13 residues. The CDR3 nucleotides are TGTGCCATCAGCCCTGGGCGGAACTATGGCTACACCTTC. This encodes CAISPGRNYGYTF.

The sample holds many counts of this clonotype. The genes are TRBV12-3 or TRBV12-4 and TRBJ2-1; 9 bases map to TRBD2. The CDR3 covers 15 residues. V gave up 1 base and J gave up 4 bases; unmatched junction bases: 2. The CDR3 here is CASSLGLAGYNEQFF. The CDR3 DNA is TGTGCCAGCAGTTTAGGCCTAGCGGGGTACAATGAGCAGTTCTTC.

This clonotype was detected ten times or more. V and J are TRBV5-1 and TRBJ2-3; 10 positions agree with TRBD2. Germline-derived CDR1 and CDR2 are SGHRS and YFSETQ. V shed 2 bases, J shed 6 bases, and the junction held 9 bases outside the gene matches. CDR3 size: 16 residues. CDR3 in DNA: TGCGCCAGCAGCTTACGAGCGGGGGGGCCCTCGGATACGCAGTATTTT. Protein sequence: CASSLRAGGPSDTQYF. Supplemented by reference TRBV5-1 and TRBJ2-3, the full variable domain reads KAGVTQTPRYLIKTRGQQVTLSCSPISGHRSVSWYQQTPGQGLQFLFEYFSETQRNKGNFPGRFSGRQFSNSRSEMNVSTLELGDSALYLCASSLRAGGPSDTQYFGPGTRLTVL.

This clonotype showed up many times. The chain recombines TRBV24-1 with TRBJ2-3; D remains unclear. The V end was cut by 3 bases, the J end by 0 bases, with 9 bases between. This CDR3 comprises 15 residues. Germline CDR1 is KGHDR and CDR2 is SFDVKD. This chain's CDR3 is CATSDPAKSTDTQYF. Written as DNA, the CDR3 is TGTGCCACCAGTGATCCCGCGAAGAGCACAGATACGCAGTATTTT.

This clonotype appeared many times. The chain has TRBV12-3 or TRBV12-4 and TRBJ2-2; a weak D match, TRBD1 (5 bases). V was cut by 2 bases and J by 2 bases, with 9 bases left in between. The CDR3 is made up of 15 amino acids. The CDR3 protein is CASSLPDSNTGELFF. DNA of the CDR3: TGTGCCAGCAGTTTACCAGACAGTAACACCGGGGAGCTGTTTTTT.

This clonotype was seen repeatedly, ten times or more. The rearrangement uses TRBV20-1 and TRBJ1-4; TRBD1 agrees at 7 bases. The CDR3 contains 15 residues. The ends lost 3 bases at V and 3 bases at J; junction bases unmatched: 7. In germline, CDR1 is DFQATT, CDR2 SNEGSKA (reference sequence). This CDR3 is CSARADRVANEKLFF. CDR3 coding DNA: TGCAGTGCTAGGGCCGACAGGGTCGCTAATGAAAAACTGTTTTTT.